This T cell receptor (beta chain) came from a study of blood T cells in healthy people across ages. In the study overall: About one barcoded beta molecule per two T cells was captured by template switching. Overall study findings and caveats: As age increased, TCR beta diversity per million T cells fell in a roughly linear fashion.

Total RNA amounts of at least 5 micrograms were extracted per sample. Points on this clonotype: The target antigen is unknown.

Germline V gives CDR1 MNHEY, CDR2 SVGAGI. The CDR3 covers 14 residues. Combining a sample-barcoded 5' primer with a J-beta primer mix, a second PCR ran for about 7 to 11 cycles. TCRdb used MiXCR to reprocess the 5' RACE reads, holding one entry per CDR3 protein. The sample records approximately 2,000,000 distinct CDR3 sequences, more than 35% being singletons. Sequenced: blood. The sequence came from a human donor in good health. The chain couples TRBV6-5 to TRBJ2-5; no definite D call. Gene TRBJ2-7 matches the end of the DNA better, so the J call may be wrong. Written as DNA, the CDR3 is TGTGCCAGCAGTGATGGATACAGAATCCACGAGCAGTACTTC. Protein sequence: CASSDGYRIHEQYF.